A single sample is the source of the 28 T cell receptor beta chains below, sequenced in a study of blood T cell repertoires in COVID-19. Generated by immunoSEQ multiplex PCR, the TCRdb table keeps only in-frame clones and is missing some. Of 150,000 to 200,000 clones in the sample, over 80% were seen once. The sequencing input was PBMCs or T cells enriched from blood (not recorded which). These receptors all come from an older woman who had recovered from COVID-19.

This clone was picked up one time. This chain links TRBV10-2 with TRBJ2-3; 8 positions agree with TRBD2. This CDR3 contains 13 residues. The germline V gene has CDR1 WSHSY and CDR2 SAAADI. V shed 7 bases, J shed 4 bases, and the junction held 4 bases outside the gene matches. In DNA, the CDR3 is TGCGCCAGCATGGCGGGAGGTGCAGATACGCAGTATTTT. Amino acid sequence: CASMAGGADTQYF.

The chain combines TRBV13 with TRBJ1-1; a weak D match, TRBD1 (5 bases). The germline V gene has CDR1 PRHDT and CDR2 FYEKMQ (reference sequence). The V end lost 5 bases, the J end lost 5 bases, and 21 bases lay between the germline ends. The CDR3 length is 16 residues. The DNA of the CDR3 is TGTGCCAGCAGCCGCTCAACCGCCGGACGGGGGACTGAAGCTTTCTTT. Amino acids: CASSRSTAGRGTEAFF.

This chain connects TRBV4-1 to TRBJ1-1; weak D call: TRBD1 (5 bases). This CDR3 is 13 amino acids long. V was clipped by 3 bases and J by 5 bases, with 10 bases between them. Germline loops: CDR1 MGHRA, CDR2 YSYEKL. As DNA, the CDR3 is TGCGCCAGCAGCCAGCAGGGTTGGACTGAAGCTTTCTTT. Protein: CASSQQGWTEAFF.

This clone has a single count. This sequence joins TRBV5-1 and TRBJ2-7; D is ambiguous. Trimming removed 0 bases at V and 2 bases at J, with 6 bases between. The CDR3 has 13 residues. In germline, CDR1 is SGHRS, CDR2 YFSETQ. Here the CDR3 DNA reads TGCGCCAGCAGCTTGGAAACAGCCTACGAGCAGTACTTC. It yields the protein CASSLETAYEQYF.

The CDR3: CASTRLRSENSPLHF. For the CDR3, the DNA is TGTGCCAGCACCCGACTGCGAAGCGAAAATTCACCCCTCCACTTT. This sequence joins TRBV6-5 and TRBJ1-6; D not resolved. Germline V CDR1 and CDR2: MNHEY, SVGAGI. V lost 7 bases, J lost 7 bases, and 17 bases lay in between. The CDR3 has 15 amino acids.

The V gene is TRBV28, the J gene TRBJ1-2; D is unclear. The CDR3 is 16 amino acids. The V and J ends lost 6 bases and 6 bases respectively, with 23 bases between them. CDR1 and CDR2 (germline): MDHEN, SYDVKM. CDR3 coding DNA: TGTGCCAGCAGCTCCCCCGACCACCCCAGCAGGAATGGCTACACCTTC. Residues: CASSSPDHPSRNGYTF.

The chain combines TRBV2 with TRBJ2-7; 7 bases are shared with TRBD2. There are 14 residues in the CDR3. After removal of 3 bases from V and 6 bases from J, the junction contained 8 bases not matched to a gene. Germline-derived CDR1 and CDR2 are SNHLY and FYNNEI. The CDR3 region has the DNA TGTGCCAGCAGTGAGGGAACTAGCGTATCCGAGCAGTACTTC. Its translation is CASSEGTSVSEQYF.

This clone was observed once. This chain connects TRBV24-1 to TRBJ2-1; D gene uncertain. V shed 4 bases and J shed 3 bases, with 6 bases lying between them. Germline CDR1 is KGHDR and CDR2 is SFDVKD. This CDR3 contains 13 residues. The CDR3 DNA reads TGTGCCACCAGTGACCCCCTCTACAATGAGCAGTTCTTC. This translates into CATSDPLYNEQFF.

This clone was detected only once. The V call is TRBV7-8, the J call TRBJ1-5; D may be TRBD1 (5 bases). This CDR3 region has 15 residues. Germline lookup yields CDR1 SGHVS and CDR2 FQNEAQ. V shed 4 bases and J shed 7 bases, with 17 bases lying between them. CDR3 nucleotide sequence: TGTGCCAGCAGCTCCCAAAGGGGCCTGGGGCAGCCCCAGCATTTT. Encoded protein: CASSSQRGLGQPQHF. Complete variable domain (other parts from reference TRBV7-8 and TRBJ1-5): GAGVSQSPRYKVAKRGQDVALRCDPISGHVSLFWYQQALGQGPEFLTYFQNEAQLDKSGLPSDRFFAERPEGSVSTLKIQRTQQEDSAVYLCASSSQRGLGQPQHFGDGTRLSIL.

CDR3 sequence (DNA): TGTGCCAGCAGCGCTACGGGTAACACTGAAGCTTTCTTT. It translates to CASSATGNTEAFF. The V call is TRBV7-9, the J call TRBJ1-1; no clear D gene. This CDR3 has 13 residues. Germline CDR1 is SEHNR and CDR2 is FQNEAQ (reference sequence). V was cut by 5 bases and J by 2 bases, with 9 bases left in between.

The CDR3 DNA reads as TGCACCAGCAGCCAGCTCACTAGCGGGGGCAACAATGAGCAGTTCTTC. The encoded protein is CTSSQLTSGGNNEQFF. The V call is TRBV1, the J call TRBJ2-1; the table calls TRBD2, which could not be checked here. TRBV1 is a recognized pseudogene. CDR3 length: 16 amino acids.

The V and J genes are TRBV27 and TRBJ2-7; D remains ambiguous. There are 15 residues in the CDR3. V was shortened by 2 bases and J by 2 bases, with 13 bases between the two germline ends. Germline loops: CDR1 MNHEY, CDR2 SMNVEV (reference sequence). In DNA, the CDR3 is TGTGCCAGCAGTTTAGTCTATCCGGCGGCCTACGAGCAGTACTTC. Its translation: CASSLVYPAAYEQYF.

The genes are TRBV3-1 (or the pseudogene TRBV3-2) and TRBJ2-5; 9 bases are a match to TRBD2. The CDR3 is 15 residues long. The ends lost 8 bases at V and 5 bases at J; junction bases unmatched: 12. Germline V gene sequence: CDR1 LGHDT, CDR2 YNNKEL (reference sequence). In DNA form, the CDR3 reads TGTGCCAGCGAGTTGGCGGGGGGGCCTAGTGAGACCCAGTACTTC. It specifies CASELAGGPSETQYF.

The V gene is TRBV3-1 (or the pseudogene TRBV3-2), the J gene TRBJ2-2; TRBD1 matches 12 bases. The length of the CDR3 is 16 residues. Germline CDR1 and CDR2: LGHDT and YNNKEL (reference sequence). The junction had 4 bases not matched to a gene; V was cut back by 4 bases and J by 4 bases. Here the CDR3 DNA reads TGTGCCAGCAGCCGGGACAGGGGGCGCATCACCGGGGAGCTGTTTTTT. Its protein product is CASSRDRGRITGELFF.

The chain carries TRBV11-2 and TRBJ1-1; no reliable D call. V dropped 6 bases and J dropped 2 bases, with 16 bases sitting between them. The CDR3 is 15 residues long. CDR1 SGHAT and CDR2 FQNNGV come from the germline V gene. The CDR3 nucleotides read TGTGCCAGCAGGAGAACGGGAGCTGCCAACACTGAAGCTTTCTTT. It yields the protein CASRRTGAANTEAFF. The variable domain in full, with the rest retrieved from reference TRBV11-2 and TRBJ1-1, is EAGVAQSPRYKIIEKRQSVAFWCNPISGHATLYWYQQILGQGPKLLIQFQNNGVVDDSQLPKDRFSAERLKGVDSTLKIQPAKLEDSAVYLCASRRTGAANTEAFFGQGTRLTVV.

With regard to this clone: One junction end disagrees with the germline gene, perhaps due to a read error. This chain connects TRBV7-7 to TRBJ2-3, with TRBD2 matching over 7 bases. This CDR3 is built from 13 residues. CDR1 is SSHAT, CDR2 FNYEAQ, per germline (reference sequence). The DNA of the CDR3 is TGTGCTAGCAGCGAGGGAGGGGCAGATACGCAGTATTTT. Its protein is CASSEGGADTQYF.

The chain has TRBV2 and TRBJ2-1; possible D gene TRBD2, 7 bases. The CDR3 totals 13 residues. Germline V gene lookup returns CDR1 SNHLY and CDR2 FYNNEI. V was trimmed by 7 bases and J by 8 bases, leaving 15 bases between them. In nucleotides, the CDR3 is TGTGCCAGCAATGGGTGGGGGGGCGATGAGCAGTTCTTC. Protein: CASNGWGGDEQFF.

V usage is TRBV19 and J usage is TRBJ2-2, with D perhaps matching TRBD1 (6 bases). Between the trimmed V and J ends, which lost 7 bases and 6 bases, there was a span of 24 bases. Germline values: CDR1 LNHDA, CDR2 SQIVND (reference sequence). The CDR3 covers 17 residues. The CDR3 here is CASTTPTPQGQAGELFF. Written as DNA, the CDR3 is TGTGCCAGTACCACACCTACTCCCCAGGGGCAGGCCGGGGAGCTGTTTTTT.

The V gene is TRBV6-5, the J gene TRBJ1-1, with a tentative D call TRBD1 (5 bases). Between the trimmed V and J ends, which lost 7 bases and 1 base, there was a span of 13 bases. Germline V gives CDR1 MNHEY, CDR2 SVGAGI. This CDR3 is 14 amino acids long. The CDR3 reads CASTRTPGNTEAFF. DNA for the CDR3: TGTGCCAGCACCCGGACACCCGGGAACACTGAAGCTTTCTTT.

This chain connects TRBV6-5 to TRBJ1-1; D perhaps matches TRBD1 (5 bases). Trimming stripped 4 bases from V and 0 bases from J, with 9 bases between. Germline V CDR1 and CDR2: MNHEY, SVGAGI. The CDR3 is 14 residues long. This CDR3 is CASSWTQMNTEAFF. DNA of the CDR3: TGTGCCAGCAGTTGGACACAGATGAACACTGAAGCTTTCTTT.

The J gene is TRBJ1-2, the V gene TRBV29-1; no definite D call. The germline V gene encodes CDR1 SQVTM and CDR2 ANQGSEA. This CDR3 contains 11 residues. V was clipped by 2 bases and J by 8 bases, with 9 bases between them. Written as DNA, the CDR3 is TGCAGCGTTGAACAGGTAGTGGGCTACACCTTC. This gives the protein CSVEQVVGYTF.

The chain has TRBV19 and TRBJ1-6; perhaps TRBD1 as D (6 bases). The germline V and J ends were trimmed by 5 bases and 9 bases, with 14 bases remaining between them. Per the germline V gene, CDR1 is LNHDA and CDR2 is SQIVND (reference sequence). CDR3 length: 14 residues. The CDR3 DNA is TGTGCCAGTAGTTTTGCGGACAGAACTTCACCCCTCCACTTT. It encodes CASSFADRTSPLHF.

This chain joins TRBV2 and TRBJ1-2; 7 positions agree with TRBD1. Losses at the gene ends were 2 bases for V and 8 bases for J; bases not matched to a gene: 5. The CDR3 has 13 residues. Germline V gives CDR1 SNHLY, CDR2 FYNNEI. CDR3: CASSERQGGGYTF. In DNA form, the CDR3 reads TGTGCCAGCAGTGAACGGCAGGGGGGCGGCTACACCTTC.

This clone showed up just a few times. This CDR3 reads CASSPYRGNSPLHF. CDR3 sequence (DNA): TGTGCCAGCTCACCTTACAGGGGGAATTCACCCCTCCACTTT. The rearrangement joins TRBV18 to TRBJ1-6; TRBD1 matches at 8 bases. This CDR3 comprises 14 residues. Germline CDR1 KGHSH, CDR2 LQKENI. Germline trimming cut 3 bases from V and 7 bases from J; bases unmatched to any gene: 2.

The chain employs TRBV18 and TRBJ1-3; D is uncertain. The germline CDR1 and CDR2 sequences are KGHSH and LQKENI. V lost 0 bases to trimming and J lost 8 bases, with 11 bases between them. The length of the CDR3 is 14 residues. The CDR3 DNA sequence: TGTGCCAGCTCACCACCGTCCACGGGTCACACCATATATTTT. Its protein is CASSPPSTGHTIYF.

This clone was found a few times. The CDR3: CASSTGQGYTEAFF. In DNA, the CDR3 is TGTGCCAGCAGCACCGGACAGGGGTACACTGAAGCTTTCTTT. The J gene is TRBJ1-1, the V gene TRBV28; TRBD1 matches at 9 bases. The CDR3 totals 14 residues. Trimming removed 6 bases from V and 3 bases from J; junction bases left unmatched: 5. Germline V gives CDR1 MDHEN, CDR2 SYDVKM.

For this clone: Other DNA sequences in this sample translate to the same CDR3. The chain links TRBV6-1 to TRBJ1-5; no definite D call. This CDR3 spans 13 amino acids. Trimming cost V 2 bases and J 1 base, with 3 bases left between them. CDR1 is MNHNS, CDR2 SASEGT, per germline. CDR3 nucleotide sequence: TGTGCCAGCAGTGAATCGAGCAATCAGCCCCAGCATTTT. The encoded protein is CASSESSNQPQHF.

The rearrangement uses TRBV7-3 and TRBJ1-5; weak D call: TRBD1 (5 bases). The V gene lost 2 bases and the J gene lost 7 bases, with 9 bases spanning the gap. The CDR3 contains 13 residues. Germline V gene lookup returns CDR1 SGHTA and CDR2 FQGTGA. The DNA for the CDR3 is TGTGCCAGCAGCTTAGGGTGGGGCCAGCCCCAGCATTTT. This encodes CASSLGWGQPQHF.